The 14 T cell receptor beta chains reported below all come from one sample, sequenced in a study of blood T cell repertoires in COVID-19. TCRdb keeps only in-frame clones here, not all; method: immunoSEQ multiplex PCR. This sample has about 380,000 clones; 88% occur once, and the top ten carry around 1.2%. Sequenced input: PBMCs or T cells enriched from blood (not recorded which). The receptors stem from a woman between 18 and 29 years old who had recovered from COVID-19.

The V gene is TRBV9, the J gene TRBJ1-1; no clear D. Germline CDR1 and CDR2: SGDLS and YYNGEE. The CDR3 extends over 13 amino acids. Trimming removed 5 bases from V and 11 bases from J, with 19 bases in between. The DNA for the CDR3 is TGTGCCAGCAGTCTAGCCTCGGGTGGCCGGGCTTTCTTT. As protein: CASSLASGGRAFF.

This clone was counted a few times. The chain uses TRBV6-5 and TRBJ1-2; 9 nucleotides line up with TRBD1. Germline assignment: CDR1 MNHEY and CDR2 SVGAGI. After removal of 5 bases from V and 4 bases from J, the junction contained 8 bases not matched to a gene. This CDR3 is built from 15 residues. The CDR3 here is CASSPSDRGFYGYTF. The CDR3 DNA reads TGTGCCAGCAGTCCCTCGGACAGGGGTTTCTATGGCTACACCTTC.

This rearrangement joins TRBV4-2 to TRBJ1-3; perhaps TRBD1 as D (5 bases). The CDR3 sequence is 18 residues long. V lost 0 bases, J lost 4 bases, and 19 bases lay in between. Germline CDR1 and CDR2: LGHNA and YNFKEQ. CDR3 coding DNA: TGTGCCAGCAGCCAAGATCCTGCTGGTGCGGGGGTGGGAAACACCATATATTTT. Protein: CASSQDPAGAGVGNTIYF.

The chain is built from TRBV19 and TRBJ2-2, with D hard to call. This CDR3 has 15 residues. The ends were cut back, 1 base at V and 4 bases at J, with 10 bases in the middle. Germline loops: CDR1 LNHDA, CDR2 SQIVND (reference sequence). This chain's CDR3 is CASSIGGSSTGELFF. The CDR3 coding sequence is TGTGCCAGTAGTATAGGAGGTTCCAGCACCGGGGAGCTGTTTTTT.

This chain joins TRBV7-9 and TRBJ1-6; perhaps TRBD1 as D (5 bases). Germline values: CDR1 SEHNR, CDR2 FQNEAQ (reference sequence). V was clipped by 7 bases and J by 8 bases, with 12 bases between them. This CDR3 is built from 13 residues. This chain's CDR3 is CASTESGDSPLHF. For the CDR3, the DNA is TGTGCCAGCACCGAGTCGGGGGATTCACCCCTCCACTTT.

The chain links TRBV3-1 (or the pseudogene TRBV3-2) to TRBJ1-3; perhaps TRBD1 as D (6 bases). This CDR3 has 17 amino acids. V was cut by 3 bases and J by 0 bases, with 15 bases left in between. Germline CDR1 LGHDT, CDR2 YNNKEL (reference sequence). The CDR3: CASSQRTARDSGNTIYF. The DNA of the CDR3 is TGTGCCAGCAGCCAGCGGACAGCCAGAGACTCTGGAAACACCATATATTTT.

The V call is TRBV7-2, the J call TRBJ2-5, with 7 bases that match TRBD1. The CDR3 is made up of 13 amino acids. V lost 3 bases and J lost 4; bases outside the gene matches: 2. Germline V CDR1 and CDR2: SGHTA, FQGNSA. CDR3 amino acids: CASSFGTAETQYF. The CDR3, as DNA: TGTGCCAGCAGCTTTGGGACAGCAGAGACCCAGTACTTC.

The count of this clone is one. The CDR3 here is CANLGGRGTEAFF. CDR3 nucleotides: TGTGCCAACTTAGGGGGCAGGGGCACTGAAGCTTTCTTT. The chain couples TRBV2 to TRBJ1-1, with 7 bases fitting TRBD1. The CDR3 totals 13 residues. Germline-derived CDR1 and CDR2 are SNHLY and FYNNEI. V dropped 10 bases and J dropped 4; count of bases not matched to a gene: 9.

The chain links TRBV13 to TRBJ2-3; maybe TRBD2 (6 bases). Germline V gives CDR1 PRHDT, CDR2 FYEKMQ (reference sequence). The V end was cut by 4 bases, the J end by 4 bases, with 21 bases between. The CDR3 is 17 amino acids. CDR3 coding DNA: TGTGCCAGCAGCTCTCTGGGGTGGGGGGAAGGTCCAGATACGCAGTATTTT. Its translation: CASSSLGWGEGPDTQYF.

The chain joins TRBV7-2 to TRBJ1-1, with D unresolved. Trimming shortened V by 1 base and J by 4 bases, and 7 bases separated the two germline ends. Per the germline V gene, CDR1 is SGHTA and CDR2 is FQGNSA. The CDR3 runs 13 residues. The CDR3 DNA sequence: TGTGCCAGCAGCTTAGTACAGAGCACTGAAGCTTTCTTT. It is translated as CASSLVQSTEAFF.

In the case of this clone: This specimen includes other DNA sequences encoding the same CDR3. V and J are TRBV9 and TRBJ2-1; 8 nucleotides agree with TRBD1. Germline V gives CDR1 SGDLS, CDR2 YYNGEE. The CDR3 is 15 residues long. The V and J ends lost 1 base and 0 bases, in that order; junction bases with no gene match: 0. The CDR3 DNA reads TGTGCCAGCAGCGTAACAGGGGGCTCCTACAATGAGCAGTTCTTC. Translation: CASSVTGGSYNEQFF.

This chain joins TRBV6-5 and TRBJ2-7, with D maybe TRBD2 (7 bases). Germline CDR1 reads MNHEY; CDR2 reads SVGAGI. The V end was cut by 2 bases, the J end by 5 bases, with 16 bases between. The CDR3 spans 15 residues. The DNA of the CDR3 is TGTGCCAGCAGTTACCTCCCGGGGGGCCCCCACGAGCAGTACTTC. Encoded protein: CASSYLPGGPHEQYF.

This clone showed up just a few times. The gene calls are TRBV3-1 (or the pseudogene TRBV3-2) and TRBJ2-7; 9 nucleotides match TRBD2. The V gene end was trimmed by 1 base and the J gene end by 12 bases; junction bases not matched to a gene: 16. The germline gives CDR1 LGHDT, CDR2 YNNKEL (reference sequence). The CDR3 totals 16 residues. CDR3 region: CASSQGGSASGGLRYF. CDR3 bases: TGTGCCAGCAGCCAAGGAGGGTCGGCCAGCGGGGGGCTCAGGTACTTC.

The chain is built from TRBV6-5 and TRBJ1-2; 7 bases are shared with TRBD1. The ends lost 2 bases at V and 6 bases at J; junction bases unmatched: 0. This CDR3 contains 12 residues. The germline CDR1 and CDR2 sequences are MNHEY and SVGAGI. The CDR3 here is CASSYGTDGYTF. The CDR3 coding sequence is TGTGCCAGCAGTTACGGGACAGATGGCTACACCTTC.